Listed here are 10 T cell receptor beta chains from one sample, sequenced in a study of esophageal squamous cell carcinoma under preoperative chemotherapy. One entry per CDR3 protein, called by TCRdb with MiXCR from the PCR reads. The data show some 11,000 distinct CDR3 sequences, approximately 62% seen once. Time point meaning: after preoperative PTX-NDP chemotherapy. Sample acquisition took place from a patient given preoperative chemotherapy. Receptors were obtained from a human donor with esophageal squamous cell carcinoma. The donor label of this sample is uncertain.

This clonotype was seen only once. The chain recombines TRBV27 with TRBJ2-3, with TRBD2 identical over 8 bases. V lost 5 bases to trimming and J lost 5 bases; unmatched junction nucleotides: 6. The germline CDR1 and CDR2 sequences are MNHEY and SMNVEV (reference sequence). The CDR3 contains 14 residues. The CDR3 reads CASSSGSRGDTQYF. CDR3 in DNA: TGTGCCAGCAGTAGCGGGAGTCGGGGAGATACGCAGTATTTT.

This clonotype was observed a single time. This rearrangement joins TRBV6-1 to TRBJ2-1, with 7 bases that match TRBD2. The end of the DNA fits TRBJ2-5 better, so the J call may be wrong. Germline assignment: CDR1 MNHNS and CDR2 SASEGT. CDR3 length: 14 residues. CDR3 coding DNA: TGTGCCAGCAGCAGACTAGGGACTAAAGAGACCCAGTACTTC. It translates to CASSRLGTKETQYF.

On this clonotype itself: Sequence at one end of the junction differs from germline and may be a read error. The chain uses TRBV7-2 and TRBJ2-5; 8 positions match TRBD2. The CDR3 is 16 residues long. Germline V gene lookup returns CDR1 SGHTA and CDR2 FQGNSA. CDR3 nucleotide sequence: TGTGCCAGCGCGGGGCTCGGGGGGGGGGACCAAGATACCCAGTACTTC. Its protein is CASAGLGGGDQDTQYF.

Only a few counts were recorded for this clonotype. The chain is built from TRBV6-5 and TRBJ2-1; D might be TRBD1 (6 bases). Germline CDR1 and CDR2: MNHEY and SVGAGI. The germline V and J ends were trimmed by 4 bases and 13 bases, with 29 bases remaining between them. The CDR3 runs to 17 residues. DNA of the CDR3: TGTGCCAGCAGTTCCCGGACAGTCCTGGAGAATATAGAGACCCAGTTCTTC. Residues: CASSSRTVLENIETQFF.

The chain employs TRBV10-2 and TRBJ2-4; possibly TRBD1 or TRBD2 for D (6 bases each). V shed 9 bases and J shed 13 bases, with 28 bases lying between them. Germline CDR1 WSHSY, CDR2 SAAADI. CDR3 length equals 15 residues. The CDR3 region is CARGLGGWDQDTQYF. CDR3 DNA: TGCGCCAGGGGGCTCGGGGGCTGGGACCAAGACACCCAGTACTTC.

The rearrangement links TRBV6-1 to TRBJ1-1; 7 bases are a match to TRBD1. Germline-derived CDR1 and CDR2 are MNHNS and SASEGT. J gave up 0 bases and V 6 bases, and 7 bases lay outside the gene matches. The CDR3 runs to 15 residues. CDR3 region: CASRTGPPLNTEAFF. The CDR3 DNA follows: TGTGCCAGCAGGACAGGGCCCCCACTGAACACTGAAGCTTTCTTT.

The rearrangement links TRBV4-1 to TRBJ1-1, with D possibly being TRBD1 (5 bases). Trimming shortened V by 6 bases and J by 0 bases, and 11 bases separated the two germline ends. The CDR3 runs to 14 residues. Germline assignment: CDR1 MGHRA and CDR2 YSYEKL. This chain's CDR3 is CASRGRNMNTEAFF. The CDR3 DNA is TGCGCCAGCAGGGGACGGAACATGAACACTGAAGCTTTCTTT.

This sequence joins TRBV7-2 and TRBJ2-1; unclear D gene. Per germline, CDR1 SGHTA and CDR2 FQGNSA. The CDR3 is 15 residues long. V gave up 8 bases and J gave up 0 bases, with 14 bases separating them. The CDR3 bases are TGTGCCAGCGCTCAGTCCGGCAGCTCCTACAATGAGCAGTTCTTC. It encodes CASAQSGSSYNEQFF.

By frequency in the sample, this clonotype is medium-sized (0.01 to 0.1%). At one end the junction does not follow the germline gene, possibly because of a read error. The V and J genes are TRBV6-6 and TRBJ2-1; D gene ambiguous. Germline lookup yields CDR1 MNHNY and CDR2 SVGAGI (reference sequence). The CDR3 extends over 17 amino acids. This chain's CDR3 is CASSDSSRVGLYNEQFF. The CDR3 nucleotides are TGTGCCAGCAGTGACTCCTCCAGAGTTGGGCTCTACAATGAGCAGTTCTTC.

About this clonotype itself: Compared with germline, one end of the junction differs, possibly owing to a read error. This rearrangement joins TRBV10-3 to TRBJ2-1; 11 bases line up with TRBD2. This CDR3 has 13 residues. Germline loops: CDR1 ENHRY, CDR2 SYGVKD. The CDR3 nucleotides are TGTGCCGCACTAGCGGGAGTCGAAGATGCGCAGTTCTTT. Translated, it gives CAALAGVEDAQFF.